This T cell receptor (beta chain) was profiled in a study of PD-1 blockade in classical Hodgkin lymphoma. For the study at large: Patients were given intravenous nivolumab, 3 mg/kg, every 2 weeks.

Each patient's relapse followed autologous stem cell transplantation, and brentuximab vedotin exposure varied. Patients showed best responses of complete response, partial response or progressive disease. Study-level findings and limits: Individuals initiating nivolumab under 1 year after ASCT were excluded.

Regarding this clone: Its antigen remains unknown.

Repertoires were generated with immunoSEQ multiplex PCR, while TCRdb's copy carries only in-frame clones and drops some. The sample shows about 40,000 clones, 78% of them seen only once. V trimming: 5 bases; J trimming: 4 bases; junction bases outside the gene matches: 2. CDR1 and CDR2 from the germline V gene are SGHTA and FQGTGA. CDR3 length: 13 residues. This chain links TRBV7-3 with TRBJ2-7, with 10 bases that match TRBD1. Source: peripheral blood mononuclear cells (PBMCs), taken at baseline. The clonotype comes from a human donor with classical Hodgkin lymphoma. The CDR3 protein is CASSTGQGYEQYF. The DNA for the CDR3 is TGTGCCAGCAGCACGGGACAGGGGTACGAGCAGTACTTC.